These T cell receptor beta chains were read from a single sample in a study of a mutant IDH1 vaccine in newly diagnosed glioma. No antigen has been identified for these receptors. Some clones are missing from TCRdb's copy, which holds only in-frame ones; the method was immunoSEQ multiplex PCR. This table has about 34,000 clones, just under 90% appearing once. The sample was PBMCs, taken from a glioma patient whose treatment included an IDH1 peptide vaccine. The receptors were gathered from a woman aged 25 to 39 with glioma. The CDR3 runs from the conserved cysteine through the conserved F or W. A D gene is named only where the DNA matches it firmly. Where a row states a size, it is once, few, many or the class of an expanded clone; other rows omit it.

NA	TRBD2	TRBV25-1	TRBJ2-4	TGTGCCAGCAGCACGGACCGACGCGGGGGCATTCAGTACTTC	CASSTDRRGGIQYF
few	NA	TRBV6-1	TRBJ2-5	TGTGCCAACAGTGAATGGGAAGGGGGGACCCAGTACTTC	CANSEWEGGTQYF
NA	NA	TRBV12-5	TRBJ1-4	TGTGCTAGTGGTTTGGGGGACATAGGTGAAAAACTGTTTTTT	CASGLGDIGEKLFF
NA	TRBD1	TRBV5-1	TRBJ1-1	TGCGCCAGCAGCACCGGACAGGGGAGAACTGAAGCTTTCTTT	CASSTGQGRTEAFF
NA	NA	TRBV6-1	TRBJ1-1	TGTGCCAGCAGAAGGGTGGGGGACACTGAAGCTTTCTTT	CASRRVGDTEAFF
NA	NA	TRBV5-4	TRBJ1-1	TGTGCCAGCAGCTTGGGAAAAGTGGGCACTGAAGCTTTCTTT	CASSLGKVGTEAFF
NA	TRBD1	TRBV5-1	TRBJ2-2	TGCGCCAGCAGCTCGCCGGGACAGGGGATCGGGGAGCTGTTTTTT	CASSSPGQGIGELFF
NA	NA	TRBV7-2	TRBJ1-5	TGTGCCAGCAGTTTTTATAGCCAGCCCCAGCATTTT	CASSFYSQPQHF
NA	TRBD1	TRBV4-1	TRBJ2-1	TGCGCCAGCAGCTGGGACAGGGGCAATGAGCAGTTCTTC	CASSWDRGNEQFF
once	TRBD1	TRBV6-1	TRBJ2-7	TGTGCCAGCAGGACCCCAGGGGGCGAGCAGTACTTC	CASRTPGGEQYF
NA	TRBD1	TRBV6-5	TRBJ2-3	TGTGCCAGCAGTTACCCGGGACAGGGTGGAGGTACGCAGTATTTT	CASSYPGQGGGTQYF
NA	NA	TRBV6-5	TRBJ1-1	TGTGCCAGCAGTTCCCGGACGGGGGAAGCTTTCTTT	CASSSRTGEAFF
NA	NA	TRBV11-2	TRBJ2-2	TGTGCCAGCAGCTTAACGGGGGGCCGTGACACCGGGGAGCTGTTTTTT	CASSLTGGRDTGELFF
NA	NA	TRBV5-1	TRBJ1-1	TGCGCCAGCAGCTTGTATGTCGGAGGCACTGAAGCTTTCTTT	CASSLYVGGTEAFF
NA	NA	TRBV5-1	TRBJ2-5	TGCGCCAGCAGCTTGGATATTAGCCCGGAGACCCAGTACTTC	CASSLDISPETQYF
NA	NA	TRBV4-2	TRBJ2-5	TGTGCCAGCAGCCAGGTGCGGGTCGGGACCCAGTACTTC	CASSQVRVGTQYF
NA	TRBD1	TRBV15	TRBJ1-5	TGTGCCACCAGCAGAGAAGGGGGCGGCGGTTATCAGCCCCAGCATTTT	CATSREGGGGYQPQHF
NA	NA	TRBV6-6	TRBJ2-3	TGTGCCAGCAGTTACGTGCGGCCTGGCACAGATACGCAGTATTTT	CASSYVRPGTDTQYF
NA	TRBD1	TRBV27	TRBJ1-5	TGTGCCAGCAAACGGACAGGGGACCGTTGGCAGCCCCAGCATTTT	CASKRTGDRWQPQHF
NA	TRBD1	TRBV5-4	TRBJ2-3	TGTGCCAGCAGAGGACAGGGGGACGGGGGCACAGATACGCAGTATTTT	CASRGQGDGGTDTQYF
NA	NA	TRBV5-4	TRBJ2-7	TGTGCCAGCAGCCCTCAGGTTTACTCCTACGAGCAGTACTTC	CASSPQVYSYEQYF
NA	NA	TRBV4-3	TRBJ1-2	TGCGCCAGCAGCCAAGATAGGGGTAATGACCATGGCTACACCTTC	CASSQDRGNDHGYTF
NA	NA	TRBV6-5	TRBJ1-1	TGTGCCAGCGGGACAACGGTTATGAACACTGAAGCTTTCTTT	CASGTTVMNTEAFF
NA	TRBD2	TRBV10-3	TRBJ2-7	TGTGCCATCAGTGAGTCGCGGACTAGCAGATACGAGCAGTACTTC	CAISESRTSRYEQYF
NA	NA	TRBV19	TRBJ1-5	TGTGCCAGTAGTGCTGGAACACGCAATCAGCCCCAGCATTTT	CASSAGTRNQPQHF
NA	NA	TRBV5-4	TRBJ1-4	TGTGCCAGCAGCCTCTGGACGGCTGAAAAACTGTTTTTT	CASSLWTAEKLFF
NA	NA	TRBV4-1	TRBJ2-7	TGCGCCAGCAGCCATACAGGGTCCCCCTCCTACGAGCAGTACTTC	CASSHTGSPSYEQYF